This section outlines one T cell receptor (beta chain) sequence together with its context. The antigen is undetermined. These data come from a study of radiation and T cells in renal cell carcinoma. On the study more broadly: Nephrectomy followed 15 Gy stereotactic body radiation by 4 weeks. Points from the study as a whole: Without pretreatment biopsies, baseline tumor clonotype presence was undetermined. In blood, top tumor clones expanded by 2 weeks, shrinking by 4.

Only in-frame clones appear in the TCRdb table, and some are missing; sequencing was by immunoSEQ multiplex PCR. This sample has approximately 120,000 clones, with roughly four fifths found just once. Time point noted: blood 2 weeks post-SBRT. Treatment indicated: 15 Gy SBRT to primary tumor, nephrectomy 4 weeks later. Blood was sampled at baseline, 2 weeks and 4 weeks after SBRT. The TCR comes from a man aged 50 to 59 with renal cell carcinoma. The sample here was blood, taken from a patient whose treatment included radiotherapy and nephrectomy.

CDR3 protein: CASGSWTVTSYEQYF. The CDR3 region has the DNA TGTGCCAGCGGCTCGTGGACAGTGACTTCCTACGAGCAGTACTTC. This rearrangement joins TRBV5-4 to TRBJ2-7; D may be TRBD1 (6 bases). The germline V gene has CDR1 SGHNT and CDR2 YYREEE (reference sequence). V was clipped by 7 bases and J by 1 base, with 18 bases between them. The CDR3 length is 15 residues.